Shown below are 3 T cell receptor beta chains from a single sample sequenced in a study of blood T cells in healthy people across ages. Through a sample-barcoded 5' primer and a J-beta primer mix, a second PCR was run for about 7 to 12 cycles. From the 5' RACE reads, TCRdb called clonotypes with MiXCR, one entry per CDR3 protein. This table has over 1.5 million distinct CDR3 sequences, about 49% appearing once. Sequenced input: blood. The receptors were gathered from a woman aged 35 to 49 in good health.

The chain couples TRBV7-2 to TRBJ2-5, with a tentative D call TRBD2 (6 bases). With 6 bases removed from V and 5 bases from J, the gap between germline ends came to 22 bases. The germline V gene has CDR1 SGHTA and CDR2 FQGNSA. The CDR3 length is 16 residues. The CDR3 DNA is TGTGCCAGCAGGCCGGGTTTGGGGGAGGTATGGGAGACCCAGTACTTC. Amino acids: CASRPGLGEVWETQYF.

The chain uses TRBV28 and TRBJ2-1, with 8 nucleotides matching TRBD2. There are 13 residues in the CDR3. Losses at the gene ends were 11 bases for V and 6 bases for J; bases not matched to a gene: 9. Germline loops: CDR1 MDHEN, CDR2 SYDVKM. The CDR3 region is CAAAGGALNEQFF. CDR3 DNA sequence: TGTGCCGCGGCCGGGGGGGCGCTCAATGAGCAGTTCTTC.

The table lists this clonotype with a count of one. The rearrangement uses TRBV6-5 and TRBJ2-7; TRBD1 is a possible D gene (6 bases). Trimming took off 2 bases at V and 1 base at J, with 9 bases between the two ends. Germline V gives CDR1 MNHEY, CDR2 SVGAGI. The CDR3 extends over 14 amino acids. CDR3 sequence reads: CASSYGQLSYEQYF. The DNA of the CDR3 is TGTGCCAGCAGTTACGGACAGTTATCCTACGAGCAGTACTTC.